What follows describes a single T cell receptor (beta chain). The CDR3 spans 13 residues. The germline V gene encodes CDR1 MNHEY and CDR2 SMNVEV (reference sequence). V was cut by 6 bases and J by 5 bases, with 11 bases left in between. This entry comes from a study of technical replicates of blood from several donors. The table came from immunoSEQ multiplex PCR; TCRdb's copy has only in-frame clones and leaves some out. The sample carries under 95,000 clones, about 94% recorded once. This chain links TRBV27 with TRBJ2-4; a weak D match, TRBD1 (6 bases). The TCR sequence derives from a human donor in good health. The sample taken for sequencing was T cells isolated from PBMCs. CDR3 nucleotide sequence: TGTGCCAGCAGCCTAGGGGGTGAAAACATTCAGTACTTC. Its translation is CASSLGGENIQYF.